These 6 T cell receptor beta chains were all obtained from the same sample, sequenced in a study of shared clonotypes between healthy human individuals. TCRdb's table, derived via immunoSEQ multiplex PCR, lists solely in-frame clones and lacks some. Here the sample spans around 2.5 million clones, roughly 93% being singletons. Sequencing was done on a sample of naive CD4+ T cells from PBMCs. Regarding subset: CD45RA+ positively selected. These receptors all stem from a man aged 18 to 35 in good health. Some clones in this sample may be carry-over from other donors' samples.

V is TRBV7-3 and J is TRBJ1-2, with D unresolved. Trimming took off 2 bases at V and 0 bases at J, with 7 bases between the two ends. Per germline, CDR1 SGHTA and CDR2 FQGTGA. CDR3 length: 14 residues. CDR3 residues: CASSLGNTNYGYTF. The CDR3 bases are TGTGCCAGCAGCTTAGGGAACACTAACTATGGCTACACCTTC.

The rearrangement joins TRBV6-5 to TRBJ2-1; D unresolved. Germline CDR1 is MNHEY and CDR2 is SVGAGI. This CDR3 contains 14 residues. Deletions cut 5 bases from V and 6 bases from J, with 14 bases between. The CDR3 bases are TGTGCCAGCAGTAGGCGGCCTCCAGGCAATGAGCAGTTCTTC. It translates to CASSRRPPGNEQFF.

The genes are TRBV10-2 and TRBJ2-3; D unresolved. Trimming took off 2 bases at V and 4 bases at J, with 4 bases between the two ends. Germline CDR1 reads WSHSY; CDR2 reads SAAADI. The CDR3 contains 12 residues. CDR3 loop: CASSEISDTQYF. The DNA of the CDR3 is TGCGCCAGCAGTGAGATTTCAGATACGCAGTATTTT.

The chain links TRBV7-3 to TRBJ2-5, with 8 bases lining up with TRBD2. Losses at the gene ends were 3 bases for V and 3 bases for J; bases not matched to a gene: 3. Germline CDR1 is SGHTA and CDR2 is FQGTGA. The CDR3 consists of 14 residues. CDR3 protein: CASSLSTSEETQYF. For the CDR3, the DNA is TGTGCCAGCAGCTTGTCGACTAGCGAAGAGACCCAGTACTTC.

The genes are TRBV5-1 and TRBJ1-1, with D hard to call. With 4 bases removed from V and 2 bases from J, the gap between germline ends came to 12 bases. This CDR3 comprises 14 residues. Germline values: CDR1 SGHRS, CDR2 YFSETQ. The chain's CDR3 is CASSSNPSNTEAFF. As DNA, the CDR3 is TGCGCCAGCAGCAGTAATCCAAGTAACACTGAAGCTTTCTTT.

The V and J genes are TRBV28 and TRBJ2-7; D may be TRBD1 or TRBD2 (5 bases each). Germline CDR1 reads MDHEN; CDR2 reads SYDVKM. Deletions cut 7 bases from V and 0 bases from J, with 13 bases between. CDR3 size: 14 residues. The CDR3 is CASISPGSSYEQYF. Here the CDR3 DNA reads TGTGCCAGCATCTCCCCAGGGAGCTCCTACGAGCAGTACTTC.